One sample yielded the 6 T cell receptor beta chains listed below, sequenced in a study of blood T cell repertoires in COVID-19. Produced via immunoSEQ multiplex PCR; TCRdb's table is partial and in-frame only. The repertoire has over 200,000 clones, around 90% of them found once; the top ten carry roughly 0.8%. The source material was peripheral blood. These receptors were collected from a woman aged 25 to 39 with acute or convalescent COVID-19.

The V gene is TRBV6-2 or TRBV6-3, the J gene TRBJ2-1, with 8 positions matching TRBD2. The CDR3 is made up of 17 amino acids. Germline CDR1 is MNHEY and CDR2 is SVGEGT. V was pared by 0 bases and J by 0 bases, with 4 bases of the junction left unmatched. This CDR3 is CASSYSTSGASYNEQFF. CDR3 DNA: TGTGCCAGCAGTTACTCTACTAGCGGAGCCTCCTACAATGAGCAGTTCTTC.

This clone was detected only a few times. This chain connects TRBV27 to TRBJ2-2; weak D call: TRBD2 (5 bases). Trimming cost V 3 bases and J 4 bases, with 6 bases left between them. CDR3 length: 13 residues. Germline loops: CDR1 MNHEY, CDR2 SMNVEV (reference sequence). The CDR3 DNA follows: TGTGCCAGCAGTTTCCGGGGCACCGGGGAGCTGTTTTTT. As protein: CASSFRGTGELFF.

The chain combines TRBV5-8 with TRBJ1-2, with TRBD1 matching over 12 bases. CDR1 and CDR2 (germline): SGHTS, YDEGEE. V trimming: 4 bases; J trimming: 8 bases; junction bases outside the gene matches: 6. CDR3 length equals 14 residues. CDR3: CASSRDRGRGGYTF. CDR3 sequence (DNA): TGTGCCAGCAGCCGGGACAGGGGGCGAGGAGGCTACACCTTC.

The gene calls are TRBV30 and TRBJ1-4; D not resolved. The CDR3 contains 14 residues. Germline V gene data show CDR1 as GTSNPN and CDR2 as SVGIG (reference sequence). The V and J ends lost 8 bases and 4 bases respectively, with 17 bases between them. The CDR3 sequence is CASLSGPVNEKLFF. The CDR3 DNA sequence: TGTGCCAGCTTATCCGGTCCCGTTAATGAAAAACTGTTTTTT.

For the CDR3, the DNA is TGCGCCAGCAGCCAAGAGCTAGCGGGAGTTGGTGATACGCAGTATTTT. Encoded protein: CASSQELAGVGDTQYF. V gene TRBV4-1 combines with J gene TRBJ2-3; 10 bases align to TRBD2. Trimming cost V 0 bases and J 6 bases; bases outside gene matches: 6. The CDR3 consists of 16 residues. Germline V gives CDR1 MGHRA, CDR2 YSYEKL.

This chain joins TRBV7-9 and TRBJ1-2; no definite D call. CDR1 and CDR2 from the germline V gene are SEHNR and FQNEAQ (reference sequence). This CDR3 region has 12 residues. V was shortened by 5 bases and J by 7 bases, with 11 bases between the two germline ends. The CDR3 sequence: CASSAAGGGYTF. The CDR3 region has the DNA TGTGCCAGCAGCGCCGCTGGAGGTGGCTACACCTTC.